This TCR beta chain came from a study of blood T cell repertoires in COVID-19. Study context: Whether acute or convalescent, the COVID-19 samples came from the United States, Italy and Spain. T cells, B-cell-depleted T cells, or PBMCs provided the cDNA or gDNA that served as material.

Trimming cost V 3 bases and J 5 bases; bases outside gene matches: 1. The length of the CDR3 is 13 residues. The V gene's germline CDR1 is SGHNT and CDR2 YENEEA. As handled by the study authors: How many nucleated cells were present was estimated from reference gene primer amplification. Generated by immunoSEQ multiplex PCR, the TCRdb table keeps only in-frame clones and is missing some. V and J calls and clone size are as listed in that table; D and trimming were resolved from the DNA. The table has fewer than 400,000 clones, over 70% seen once. Material for sequencing was peripheral blood. The genes are TRBV11-3 and TRBJ2-1; 7 bases are a match to TRBD2. This clonotype originated in a man aged 30 to 45 with active or convalescent COVID-19. CDR3: CASSFSGHNEQFF. The CDR3 DNA reads as TGTGCCAGCAGCTTTAGCGGGCACAATGAGCAGTTCTTC. The variable domain in full, completed from reference TRBV11-3 and TRBJ2-1, reads EAGVVQSPRYKIIEKKQPVAFWCNPISGHNTLYWYLQNLGQGPELLIRYENEEAVDDSQLPKDRFSAERLKGVDSTLKIQPAELGDSAVYLCASSFSGHNEQFFGPGTRLTVL.